The 6 T cell receptor beta chains in this list originate from one sample, sequenced in a study of CD8 T cells in ankylosing spondylitis. TCRdb processed the 5' RACE reads anew with MiXCR; each CDR3 protein has one entry. The sample yields 250,000 to 400,000 distinct CDR3 sequences, roughly 10% seen once. Sequencing was performed on blood, either unsorted or a sorted T cell fraction (not recorded which). The receptors were sampled from a female donor with ankylosing spondylitis or in good health (not recorded which).

This clonotype was observed a handful of times. The J gene is TRBJ2-7, the V gene TRBV5-5, with 12 bases matching TRBD2. V shed 4 bases and J 3 bases; nucleotides not matched to a gene: 8. The germline CDR1 and CDR2 sequences are SGHKS and YYEKEE (reference sequence). The CDR3 totals 16 residues. The CDR3 here is CASSLIGLAGYYEQYF. CDR3 coding DNA: TGTGCCAGCAGCCTTATCGGACTAGCGGGGTACTACGAGCAGTACTTC. Variable domain in full (rest from reference TRBV5-5 and TRBJ2-7): DAGVTQSPTHLIKTRGQQVTLRCSPISGHKSVSWYQQVLGQGPQFIFQYYEKEERGRGNFPDRFSARQFPNYSSELNVNALLLGDSALYLCASSLIGLAGYYEQYFGPGTRLTVT.

This chain joins TRBV5-1 and TRBJ2-7, with 8 bases matching TRBD1. V lost 4 bases to trimming and J lost 6 bases; unmatched junction nucleotides: 6. Germline V lookup: CDR1 SGHRS, CDR2 YFSETQ. The CDR3 has 13 amino acids. CDR3 nucleotide sequence: TGCGCCAGCAGCCCCCGGACAGGGAGCGAGCAGTACTTC. Translating gives CASSPRTGSEQYF.

This clonotype occurred many times. The rearrangement uses TRBV7-2 and TRBJ1-1; weak D call: TRBD1 (6 bases). The ends were cut back, 1 base at V and 0 bases at J, with 12 bases in the middle. Per the germline V gene, CDR1 is SGHTA and CDR2 is FQGNSA. The CDR3 spans 16 residues. The CDR3 is CASSLGNRVMNTEAFF. DNA of the CDR3: TGTGCCAGCAGCTTAGGAAACAGGGTAATGAACACTGAAGCTTTCTTT.

In the case of this clonotype: This is likely a read error, given that the CDR3 carries no conserved phenylalanine or tryptophan at its end. The CDR3 DNA reads TGCGCCAGCAGCCCCGGCGGGGGCGCTCGGGAGACCCAGTACTCC. Its translation: CASSPGGGARETQYS. V is TRBV5-1 and J is TRBJ2-5, with TRBD2 as a possible D gene (7 bases). Germline loops: CDR1 SGHRS, CDR2 YFSETQ. There are 15 residues in the CDR3. Trimming removed 4 bases at V and 5 bases at J, with 18 bases between.

The chain uses TRBV6-1 and TRBJ1-4; no clear D. Trimming took off 7 bases at V and 7 bases at J, with 22 bases between the two ends. Germline V gene lookup returns CDR1 MNHNS and CDR2 SASEGT. The CDR3 has 16 amino acids. As DNA, the CDR3 is TGTGCCAGCACCGGAGCGAGTAGCGGACTAATTGAAAAACTGTTTTTT. Amino acid sequence: CASTGASSGLIEKLFF.

The chain is built from TRBV5-6 and TRBJ2-1, with D maybe TRBD1 (6 bases). The CDR3 is made up of 15 amino acids. V was cut by 4 bases and J by 7 bases, with 18 bases left in between. CDR1 SGHDT and CDR2 YYEEEE come from the germline V gene. CDR3 bases: TGTGCCAGCAGCCAGGGACCAGGGGACGGGAATGAGCAGTTCTTC. Encoded protein: CASSQGPGDGNEQFF.